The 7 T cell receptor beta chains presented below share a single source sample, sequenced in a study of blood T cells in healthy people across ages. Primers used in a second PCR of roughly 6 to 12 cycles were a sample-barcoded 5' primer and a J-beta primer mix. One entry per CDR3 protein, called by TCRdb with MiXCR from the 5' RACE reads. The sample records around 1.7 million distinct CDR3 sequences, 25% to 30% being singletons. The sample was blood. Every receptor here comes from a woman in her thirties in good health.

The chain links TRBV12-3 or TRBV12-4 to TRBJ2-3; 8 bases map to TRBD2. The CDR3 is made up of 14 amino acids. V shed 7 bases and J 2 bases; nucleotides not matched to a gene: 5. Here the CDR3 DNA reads TGTGCCAGCACGACTAGCGCATTCACAGATACGCAGTATTTT. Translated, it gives CASTTSAFTDTQYF.

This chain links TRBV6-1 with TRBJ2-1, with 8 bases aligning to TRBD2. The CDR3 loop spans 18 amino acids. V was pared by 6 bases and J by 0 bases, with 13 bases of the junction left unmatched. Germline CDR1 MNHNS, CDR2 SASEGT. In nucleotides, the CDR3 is TGTGCCAGCAGGGATCCGGGACTAGGCTTCAGCTCCTACAATGAGCAGTTCTTC. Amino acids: CASRDPGLGFSSYNEQFF.

CDR3 DNA: TGCAGTGCTCACGAGGCATCTACCCAAGAGACCCAGTACTTC. Protein: CSAHEASTQETQYF. The genes are TRBV20-1 and TRBJ2-5; no definite D call. The germline gives CDR1 DFQATT, CDR2 SNEGSKA (reference sequence). The CDR3 is 14 residues long. The V and J ends lost 5 bases and 1 base respectively, with 14 bases between them.

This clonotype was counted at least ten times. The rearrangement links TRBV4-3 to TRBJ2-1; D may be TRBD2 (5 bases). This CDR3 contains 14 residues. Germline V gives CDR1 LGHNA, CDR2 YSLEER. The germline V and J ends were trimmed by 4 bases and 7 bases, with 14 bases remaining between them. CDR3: CASSRGSEKNEQFF. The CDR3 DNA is TGCGCCAGCAGCCGGGGTAGCGAAAAGAATGAGCAGTTCTTC.

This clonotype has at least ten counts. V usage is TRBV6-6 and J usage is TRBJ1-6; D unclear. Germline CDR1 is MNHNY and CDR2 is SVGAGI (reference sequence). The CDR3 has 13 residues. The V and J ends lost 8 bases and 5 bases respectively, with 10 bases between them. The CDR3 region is CASHGGNNSPLHF. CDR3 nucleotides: TGTGCCAGCCATGGTGGTAATAATTCACCCCTCCACTTT.

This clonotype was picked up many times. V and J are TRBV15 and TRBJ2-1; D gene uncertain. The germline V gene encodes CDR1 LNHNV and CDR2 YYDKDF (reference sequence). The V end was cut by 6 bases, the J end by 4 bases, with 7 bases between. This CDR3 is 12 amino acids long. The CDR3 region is CATSHIYNEQFF. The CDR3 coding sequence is TGTGCCACCAGTCATATATACAATGAGCAGTTCTTC.

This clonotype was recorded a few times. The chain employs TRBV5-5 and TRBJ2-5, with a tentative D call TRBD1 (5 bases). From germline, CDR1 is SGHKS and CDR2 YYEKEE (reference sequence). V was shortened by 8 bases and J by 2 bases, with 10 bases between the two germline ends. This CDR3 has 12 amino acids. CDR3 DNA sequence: TGTGCCAGATGGGGCTGTCAAGAGACCCAGTACTTC. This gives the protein CARWGCQETQYF.